This T cell receptor beta chain was sequenced during a study of blood T cell repertoires in COVID-19. Study overall: PBMCs, B-cell-depleted T cells, or T cells provided the cDNA or gDNA that made up the material.

Germline V gives CDR1 SGHTA, CDR2 FQGTGA. The CDR3 is 14 residues long. V shed 6 bases and J shed 0 bases, with 12 bases lying between them. This clone was detected only once. Per the original methods: Reference gene primer amplification gave nucleated cell count estimates. Profiled with immunoSEQ multiplex PCR; TCRdb holds only in-frame clones, not every one. D and trimming were read from the DNA, whereas the V and J calls and clone size are those reported in that table. The table includes 200,000 or so clones, 80% to 90% detected once. Seattle enrolled patients during active infection and tracked them longitudinally.

The sequenced sample consisted of peripheral blood. V is TRBV7-3 and J is TRBJ2-7, with D uncertain. The receptor's source is a woman older than 75 with COVID-19, enrolled during active disease. The CDR3 loop is CASSTGASSYEQYF. In DNA form, the CDR3 reads TGTGCCAGCAGTACCGGAGCAAGCTCCTACGAGCAGTACTTC.